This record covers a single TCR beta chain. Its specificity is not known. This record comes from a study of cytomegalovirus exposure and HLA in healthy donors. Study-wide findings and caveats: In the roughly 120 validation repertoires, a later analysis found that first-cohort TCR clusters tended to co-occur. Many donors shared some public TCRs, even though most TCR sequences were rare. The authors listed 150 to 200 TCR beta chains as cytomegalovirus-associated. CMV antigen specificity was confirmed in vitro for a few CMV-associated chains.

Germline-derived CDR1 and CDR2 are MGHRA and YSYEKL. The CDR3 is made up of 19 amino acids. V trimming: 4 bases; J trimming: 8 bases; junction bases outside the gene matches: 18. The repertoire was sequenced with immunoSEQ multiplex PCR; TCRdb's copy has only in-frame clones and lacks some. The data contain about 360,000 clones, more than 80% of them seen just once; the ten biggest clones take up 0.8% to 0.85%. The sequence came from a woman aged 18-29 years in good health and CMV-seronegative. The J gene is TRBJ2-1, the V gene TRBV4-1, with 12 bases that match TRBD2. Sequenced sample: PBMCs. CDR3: CASSRETSGSWGGRYEQFF. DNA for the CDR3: TGCGCCAGCAGCCGGGAGACTAGCGGGAGTTGGGGGGGACGCTATGAGCAGTTCTTC.